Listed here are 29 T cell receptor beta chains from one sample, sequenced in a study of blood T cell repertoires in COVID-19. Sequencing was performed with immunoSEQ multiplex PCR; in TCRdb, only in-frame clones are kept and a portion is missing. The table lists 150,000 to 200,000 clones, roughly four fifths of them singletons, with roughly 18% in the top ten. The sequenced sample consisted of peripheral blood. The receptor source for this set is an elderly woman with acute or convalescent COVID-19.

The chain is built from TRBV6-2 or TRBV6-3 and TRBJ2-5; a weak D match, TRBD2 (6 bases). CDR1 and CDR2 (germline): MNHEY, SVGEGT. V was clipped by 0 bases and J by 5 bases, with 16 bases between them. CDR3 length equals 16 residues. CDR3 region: CASSYSGGGVSETQYF. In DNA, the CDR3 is TGTGCCAGCAGTTACTCCGGCGGAGGGGTGTCGGAGACCCAGTACTTC.

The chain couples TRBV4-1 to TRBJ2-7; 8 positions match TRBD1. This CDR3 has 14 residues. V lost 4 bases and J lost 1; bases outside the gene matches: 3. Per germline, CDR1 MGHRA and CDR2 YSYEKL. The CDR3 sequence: CASSPGTGSYEQYF. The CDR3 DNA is TGCGCCAGCAGCCCCGGGACAGGATCCTACGAGCAGTACTTC.

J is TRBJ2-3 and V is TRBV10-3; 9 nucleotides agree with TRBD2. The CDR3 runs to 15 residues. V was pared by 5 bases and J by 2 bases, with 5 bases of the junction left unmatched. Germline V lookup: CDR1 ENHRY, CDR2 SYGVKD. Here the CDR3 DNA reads TGTGCCATCAGTCAGACTAGCGGAAACACAGATACGCAGTATTTT. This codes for CAISQTSGNTDTQYF.

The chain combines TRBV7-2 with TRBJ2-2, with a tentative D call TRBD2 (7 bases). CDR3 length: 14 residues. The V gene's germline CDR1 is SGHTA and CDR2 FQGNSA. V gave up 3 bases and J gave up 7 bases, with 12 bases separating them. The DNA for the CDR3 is TGTGCCAGCAGCTTTGGGGGGGCGGACGGGGAGCTGTTTTTT. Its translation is CASSFGGADGELFF. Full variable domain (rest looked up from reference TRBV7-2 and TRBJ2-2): GAGVSQSPSNKVTEKGKDVELRCDPISGHTALYWYRQSLGQGLEFLIYFQGNSAPDKSGLPSDRFSAERTGGSVSTLTIQRTQQEDSAVYLCASSFGGADGELFFGEGSRLTVL.

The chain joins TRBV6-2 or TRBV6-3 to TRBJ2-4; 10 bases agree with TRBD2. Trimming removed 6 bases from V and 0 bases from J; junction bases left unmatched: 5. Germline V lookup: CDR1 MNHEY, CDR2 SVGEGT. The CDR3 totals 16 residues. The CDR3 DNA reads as TGTGCCAGCAGCCCCAGCGGGGGGGTAGCCAAAAACATTCAGTACTTC. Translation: CASSPSGGVAKNIQYF.

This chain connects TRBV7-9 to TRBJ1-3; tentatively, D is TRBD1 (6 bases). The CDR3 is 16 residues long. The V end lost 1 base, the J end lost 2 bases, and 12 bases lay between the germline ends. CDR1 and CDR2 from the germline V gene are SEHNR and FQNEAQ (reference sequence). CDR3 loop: CASSLVVGTTGNTIYF. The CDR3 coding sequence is TGTGCCAGCAGCTTAGTGGTCGGGACAACTGGAAACACCATATATTTT.

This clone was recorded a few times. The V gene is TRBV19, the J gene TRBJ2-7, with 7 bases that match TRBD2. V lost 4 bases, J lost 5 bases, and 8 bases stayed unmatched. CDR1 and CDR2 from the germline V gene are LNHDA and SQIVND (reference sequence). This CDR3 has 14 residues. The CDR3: CASSTQAGTHEQYF. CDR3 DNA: TGTGCCAGTAGTACACAAGCGGGGACGCACGAGCAGTACTTC.

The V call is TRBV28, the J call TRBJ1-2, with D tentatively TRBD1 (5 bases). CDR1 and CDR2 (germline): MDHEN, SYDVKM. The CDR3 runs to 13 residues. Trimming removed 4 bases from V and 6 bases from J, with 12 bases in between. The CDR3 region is CASSSHDRNGYTF. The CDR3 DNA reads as TGTGCCAGCAGTTCCCATGACAGAAATGGCTACACCTTC.

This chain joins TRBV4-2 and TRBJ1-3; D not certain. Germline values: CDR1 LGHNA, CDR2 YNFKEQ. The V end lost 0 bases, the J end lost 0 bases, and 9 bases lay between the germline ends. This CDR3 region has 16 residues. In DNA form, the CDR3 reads TGTGCCAGCAGCCAAGAGGCAGGCAACTCTGGAAACACCATATATTTT. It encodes CASSQEAGNSGNTIYF.

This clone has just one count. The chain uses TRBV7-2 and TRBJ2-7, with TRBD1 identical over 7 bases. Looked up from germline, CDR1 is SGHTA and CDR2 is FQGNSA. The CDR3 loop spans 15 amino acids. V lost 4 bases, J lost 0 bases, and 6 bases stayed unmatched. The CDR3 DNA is TGTGCCAGCAGCTCCCAAAAGGGGGCCTCCTACGAGCAGTACTTC. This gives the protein CASSSQKGASYEQYF. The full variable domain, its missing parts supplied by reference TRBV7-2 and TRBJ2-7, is GAGVSQSPSNKVTEKGKDVELRCDPISGHTALYWYRQSLGQGLEFLIYFQGNSAPDKSGLPSDRFSAERTGGSVSTLTIQRTQQEDSAVYLCASSSQKGASYEQYFGPGTRLTVT.

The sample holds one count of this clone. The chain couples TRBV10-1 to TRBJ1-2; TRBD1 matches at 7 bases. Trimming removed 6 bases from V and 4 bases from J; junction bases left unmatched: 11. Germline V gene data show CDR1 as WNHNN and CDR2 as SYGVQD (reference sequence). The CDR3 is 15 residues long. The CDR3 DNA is TGCGCCAGCAGACGAAGGACAGGACCCTCCTATGGCTACACCTTC. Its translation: CASRRRTGPSYGYTF.

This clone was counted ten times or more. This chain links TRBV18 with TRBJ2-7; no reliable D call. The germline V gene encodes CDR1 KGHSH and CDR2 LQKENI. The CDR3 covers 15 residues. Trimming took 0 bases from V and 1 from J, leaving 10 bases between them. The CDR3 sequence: CASSPPRHLSYEQYF. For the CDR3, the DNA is TGTGCCAGCTCACCACCGAGACATCTTTCCTACGAGCAGTACTTC.

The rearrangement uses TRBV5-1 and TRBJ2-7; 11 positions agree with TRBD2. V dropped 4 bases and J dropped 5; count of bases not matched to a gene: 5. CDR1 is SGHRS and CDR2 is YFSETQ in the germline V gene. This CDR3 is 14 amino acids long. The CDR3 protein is CASSDGTSGNEQYF. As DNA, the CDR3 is TGCGCCAGCAGCGACGGGACTAGCGGCAACGAGCAGTACTTC.

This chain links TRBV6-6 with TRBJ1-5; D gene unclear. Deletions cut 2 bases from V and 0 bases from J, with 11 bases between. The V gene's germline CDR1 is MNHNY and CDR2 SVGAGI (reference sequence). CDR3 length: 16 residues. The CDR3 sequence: CASSYREWNSNQPQHF. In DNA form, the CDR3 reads TGTGCCAGCAGTTACCGGGAGTGGAATAGCAATCAGCCCCAGCATTTT.

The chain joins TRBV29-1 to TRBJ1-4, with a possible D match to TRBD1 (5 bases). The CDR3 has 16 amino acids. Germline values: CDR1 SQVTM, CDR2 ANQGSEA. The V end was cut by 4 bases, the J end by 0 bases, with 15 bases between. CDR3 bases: TGCAGCGTTGCCGAGTGGGGGGATGCAACTAATGAAAAACTGTTTTTT. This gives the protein CSVAEWGDATNEKLFF.

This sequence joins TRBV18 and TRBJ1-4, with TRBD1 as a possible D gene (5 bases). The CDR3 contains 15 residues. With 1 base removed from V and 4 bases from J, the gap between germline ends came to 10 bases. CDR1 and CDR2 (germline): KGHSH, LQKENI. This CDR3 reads CASSPLDSYNEKLFF. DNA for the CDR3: TGTGCCAGCTCACCACTCGACAGCTATAATGAAAAACTGTTTTTT.

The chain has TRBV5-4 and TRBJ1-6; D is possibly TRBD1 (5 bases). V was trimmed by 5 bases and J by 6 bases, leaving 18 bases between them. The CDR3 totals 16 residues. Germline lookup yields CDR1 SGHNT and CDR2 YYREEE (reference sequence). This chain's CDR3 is CASSPATGRGNSPLHF. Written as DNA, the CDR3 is TGTGCCAGCAGTCCGGCCACGGGGCGGGGTAATTCACCCCTCCACTTT.

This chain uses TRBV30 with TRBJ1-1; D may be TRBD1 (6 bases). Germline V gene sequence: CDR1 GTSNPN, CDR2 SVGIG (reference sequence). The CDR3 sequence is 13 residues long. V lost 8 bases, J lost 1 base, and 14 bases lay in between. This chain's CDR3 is CALNRGQNTEAFF. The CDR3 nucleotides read TGTGCCCTCAACCGGGGACAGAACACTGAAGCTTTCTTT.

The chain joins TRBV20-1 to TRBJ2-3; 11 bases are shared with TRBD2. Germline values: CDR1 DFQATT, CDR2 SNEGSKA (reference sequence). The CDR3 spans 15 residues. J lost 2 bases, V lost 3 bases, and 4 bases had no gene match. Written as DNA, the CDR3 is TGCAGTGCTAGTGTACTAGCGGGAGCCACAGATACGCAGTATTTT. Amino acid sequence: CSASVLAGATDTQYF.

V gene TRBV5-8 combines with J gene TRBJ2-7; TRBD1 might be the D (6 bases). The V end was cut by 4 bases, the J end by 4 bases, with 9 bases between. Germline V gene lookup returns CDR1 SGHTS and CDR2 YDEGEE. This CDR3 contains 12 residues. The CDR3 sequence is CASSLGQYEQYF. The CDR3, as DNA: TGTGCCAGCAGCCTTGGACAGTACGAGCAGTACTTC.

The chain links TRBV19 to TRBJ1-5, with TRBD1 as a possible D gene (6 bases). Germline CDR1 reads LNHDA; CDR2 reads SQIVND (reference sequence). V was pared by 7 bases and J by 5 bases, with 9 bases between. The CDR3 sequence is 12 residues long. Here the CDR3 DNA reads TGTGCCAGTAATAACAGGGATCAGCCCCAGCATTTT. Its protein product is CASNNRDQPQHF.

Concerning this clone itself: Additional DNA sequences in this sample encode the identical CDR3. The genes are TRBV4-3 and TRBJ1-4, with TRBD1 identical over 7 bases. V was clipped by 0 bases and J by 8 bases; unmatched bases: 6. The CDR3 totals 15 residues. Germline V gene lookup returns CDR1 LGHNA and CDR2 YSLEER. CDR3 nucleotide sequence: TGCGCCAGCAGCCAAGACTCGAGGGGGCGAGAAAAACTGTTTTTT. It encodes CASSQDSRGREKLFF.

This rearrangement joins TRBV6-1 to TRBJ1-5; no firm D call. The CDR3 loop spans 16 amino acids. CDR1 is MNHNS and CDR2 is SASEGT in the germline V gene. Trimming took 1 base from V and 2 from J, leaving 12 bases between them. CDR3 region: CASSEVWGERNQPQHF. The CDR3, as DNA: TGTGCCAGCAGTGAAGTGTGGGGAGAACGCAATCAGCCCCAGCATTTT.

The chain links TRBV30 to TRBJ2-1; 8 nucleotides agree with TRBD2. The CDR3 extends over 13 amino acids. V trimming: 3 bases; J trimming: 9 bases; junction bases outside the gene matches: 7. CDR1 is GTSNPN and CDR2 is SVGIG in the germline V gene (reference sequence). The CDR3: CAWRLTSGSEQFF. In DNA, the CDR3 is TGTGCCTGGAGACTTACTAGCGGTAGTGAGCAGTTCTTC.

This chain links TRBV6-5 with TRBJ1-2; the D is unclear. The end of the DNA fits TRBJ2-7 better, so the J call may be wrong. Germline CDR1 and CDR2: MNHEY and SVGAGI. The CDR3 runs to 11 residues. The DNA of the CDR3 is TGTGCCAGCAGTTACTCGGATGGGCAGTACTTC. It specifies CASSYSDGQYF.

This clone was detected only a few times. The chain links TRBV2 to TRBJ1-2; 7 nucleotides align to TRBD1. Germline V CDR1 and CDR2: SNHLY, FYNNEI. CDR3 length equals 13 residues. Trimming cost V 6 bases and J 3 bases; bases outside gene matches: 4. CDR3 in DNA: TGTGCCAGCAGACCTGGACAGGACTATGGCTACACCTTC. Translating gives CASRPGQDYGYTF.

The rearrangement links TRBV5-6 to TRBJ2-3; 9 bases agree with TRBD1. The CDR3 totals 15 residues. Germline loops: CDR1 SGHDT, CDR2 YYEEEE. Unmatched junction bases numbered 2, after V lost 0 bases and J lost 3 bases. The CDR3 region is CASSLVQGATDTQYF. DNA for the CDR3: TGTGCCAGCAGCTTGGTACAGGGGGCAACAGATACGCAGTATTTT.

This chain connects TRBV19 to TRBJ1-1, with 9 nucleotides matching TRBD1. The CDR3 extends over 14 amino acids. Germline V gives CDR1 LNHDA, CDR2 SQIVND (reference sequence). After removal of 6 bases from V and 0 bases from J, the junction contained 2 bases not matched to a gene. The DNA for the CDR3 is TGTGCCAGTAGAGGACAGGGGATGAACACTGAAGCTTTCTTT. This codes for CASRGQGMNTEAFF. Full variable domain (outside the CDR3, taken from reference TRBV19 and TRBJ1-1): DGGITQSPKYLFRKEGQNVTLSCEQNLNHDAMYWYRQDPGQGLRLIYYSQIVNDFQKGDIAEGYSVSREKKESFPLTVTSAQKNPTAFYLCASRGQGMNTEAFFGQGTRLTVV.

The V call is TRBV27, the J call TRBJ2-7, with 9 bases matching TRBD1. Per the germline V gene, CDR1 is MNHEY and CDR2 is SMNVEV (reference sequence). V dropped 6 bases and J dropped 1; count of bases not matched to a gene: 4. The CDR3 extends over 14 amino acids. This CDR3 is CASSRTGASYEQYF. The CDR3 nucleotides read TGTGCCAGCAGCAGGACAGGGGCATCCTACGAGCAGTACTTC.